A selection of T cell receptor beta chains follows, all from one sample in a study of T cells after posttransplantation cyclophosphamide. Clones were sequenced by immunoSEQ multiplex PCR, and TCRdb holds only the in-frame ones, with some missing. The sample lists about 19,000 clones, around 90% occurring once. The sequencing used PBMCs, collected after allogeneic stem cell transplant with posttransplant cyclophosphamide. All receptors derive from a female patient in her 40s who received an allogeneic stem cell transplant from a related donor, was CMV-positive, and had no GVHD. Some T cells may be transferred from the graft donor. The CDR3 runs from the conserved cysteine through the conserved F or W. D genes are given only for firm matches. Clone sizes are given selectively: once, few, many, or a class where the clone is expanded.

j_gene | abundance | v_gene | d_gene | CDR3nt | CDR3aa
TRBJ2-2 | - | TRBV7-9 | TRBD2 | TGTGCCAGCAGCCCCACCTATGCGGGAGGGCCTGACGGGGAGCTGTTTTTT | CASSPTYAGGPDGELFF
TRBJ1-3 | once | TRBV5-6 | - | TGTGCCAGCAGCTTGAAGGGACTCTCTGGAAACACCATATATTTT | CASSLKGLSGNTIYF
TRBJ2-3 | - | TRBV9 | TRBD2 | TGTGCCAGCTCACCCCTAGCGGGAGTCTTGGATACGCAGTATTTT | CASSPLAGVLDTQYF
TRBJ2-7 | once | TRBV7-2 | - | TGTGCCAGCAGCACGGGACTTGCAATATACGAGCAGTACTTC | CASSTGLAIYEQYF
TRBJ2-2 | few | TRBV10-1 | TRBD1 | TGCGCCAGCAGTGAGTCGAAGCGTCAGGGGGAAAACACCGGGGAGCTGTTTTTT | CASSESKRQGENTGELFF
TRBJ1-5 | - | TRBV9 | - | TGTGCCAGCAGCGTGGGGGGTGGGGGACAGCCCCAGCATTTT | CASSVGGGGQPQHF
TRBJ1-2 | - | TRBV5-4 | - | TGTGCCAGCCAGGCGCCCGTACCAAAGACCTATGGCTACACCTTC | CASQAPVPKTYGYTF
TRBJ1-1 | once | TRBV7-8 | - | TGTGCCAGCAGCTTAGGAAGCAGGACGGTAGCGGACACTGAAGCTTTCTTT | CASSLGSRTVADTEAFF
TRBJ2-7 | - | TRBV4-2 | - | TGTGCCAGCAGCCAAGACCCGACTGGCGCGAACGGCTACGAGCAGTACTTC | CASSQDPTGANGYEQYF
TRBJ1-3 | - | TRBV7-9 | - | TGTGCCAGCAGCTTTGGGGCGGACACCATATATTTT | CASSFGADTIYF
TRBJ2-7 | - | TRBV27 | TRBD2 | TGTGCCAGCAGTAGAGCGGGAGGGCCGAGGGAGCAGTACTTC | CASSRAGGPREQYF
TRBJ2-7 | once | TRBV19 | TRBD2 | TGTGCCAGTAGTATTGTCGTGACTAGCGGGAGTAGCTCCTACGAGCAGTACTTC | CASSIVVTSGSSSYEQYF
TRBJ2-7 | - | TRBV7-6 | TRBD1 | TGTGCCAGCAGCCTTCGACAGGGAGACTACGAGCAGTACTTC | CASSLRQGDYEQYF
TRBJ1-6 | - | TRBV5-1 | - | TGCGCCAGCAGCCCGGTCGGGCCAAGGGAGGGTAATTCACCCCTCCACTTT | CASSPVGPREGNSPLHF
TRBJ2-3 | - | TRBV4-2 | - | TGTGCCAGCAGCCTCCGGACTGGGCGGAGCACAGATACGCAGTATTTT | CASSLRTGRSTDTQYF
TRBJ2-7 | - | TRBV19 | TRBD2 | TGTGCCAGTAGTATAGAACTAGCGGGATTCGGCGAGCAGTACTTC | CASSIELAGFGEQYF
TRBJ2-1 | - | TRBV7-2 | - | TGTGCCAGCAGCTGGCGAGGGGGAGTCGTGGATGAGCAGTTCTTC | CASSWRGGVVDEQFF
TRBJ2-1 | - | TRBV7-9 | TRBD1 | TGTGCCAGCAGCCCGCCGGGACAGGCGGGCGTTGAGCAGTTCTTC | CASSPPGQAGVEQFF
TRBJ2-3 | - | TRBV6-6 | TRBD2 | TGTGCCAGCAGAATTAGCGGGAGCACAGATACGCAGTATTTT | CASRISGSTDTQYF
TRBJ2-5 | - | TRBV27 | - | TGTGCCAGCAGTTTAAATCTAGGACAAGAGACCCAGTACTTC | CASSLNLGQETQYF
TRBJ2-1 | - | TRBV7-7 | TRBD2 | TGTGCTAGCAGCTTAGGACGGCTAGCGGGAGGATATGAGCAGTTCTTC | CASSLGRLAGGYEQFF
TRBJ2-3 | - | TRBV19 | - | TGTGCCAGTAGTGTTCCGGGACTTGGCACAGATACGCAGTATTTT | CASSVPGLGTDTQYF
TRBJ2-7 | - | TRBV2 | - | TGTGCCAGCGGGTTGCTACAGGGACCCTACGAGCAGTACTTC | CASGLLQGPYEQYF
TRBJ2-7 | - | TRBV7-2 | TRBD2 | TGTGCCAGCAGACTACAGACTAGCGGGCTCACCTACGAGCAGTACTTC | CASRLQTSGLTYEQYF
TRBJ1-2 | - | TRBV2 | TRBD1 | TGTGCCAGCAGGGGGTGGGACAGCCTTAACTATGGCTACACCTTC | CASRGWDSLNYGYTF
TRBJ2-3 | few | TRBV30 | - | TGTGCCTGGAGTGTCGGTGGGGGGAGCACAGATACGCAGTATTTT | CAWSVGGGSTDTQYF
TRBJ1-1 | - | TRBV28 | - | TGTGCCAGCAAGCAGAACACTGAAGCTTTCTTT | CASKQNTEAFF
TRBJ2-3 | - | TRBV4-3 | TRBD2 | TGCGCCAGCAGCCAGTCCCACCGTCGGGCGGGAGTCATAGATACGCAGTATTTT | CASSQSHRRAGVIDTQYF
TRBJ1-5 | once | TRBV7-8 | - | TGTGCCAGCAGCTTTTTGGCCGCAAATAGCAATCAGCCCCAGCATTTT | CASSFLAANSNQPQHF
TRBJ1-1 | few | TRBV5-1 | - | TGCGCCAGCAGCTTAGGGAACGGGGACACTGAAGCTTTCTTT | CASSLGNGDTEAFF
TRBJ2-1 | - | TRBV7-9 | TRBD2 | TGTGCCAGCAGCTTAGGGACTAGCGGGAGGAATGAGCAGTTCTTC | CASSLGTSGRNEQFF
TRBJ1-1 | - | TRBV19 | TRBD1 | TGTGCCAGTAGACCGGGACAGGGGGCGGACACTGAAGCTTTCTTT | CASRPGQGADTEAFF
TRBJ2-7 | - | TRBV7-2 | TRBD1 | TGTGCCAGCAGCTTTGGGACAGGGACTTACGAGCAGTACTTC | CASSFGTGTYEQYF
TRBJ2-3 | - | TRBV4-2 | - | TGTGCCAGCAGCCCCCCGGGACTTTCAGATACGCAGTATTTT | CASSPPGLSDTQYF
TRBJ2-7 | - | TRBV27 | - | TGTGCCAGCAGTTTCCAGGGATTCCCAGCCCATCAGTACTTC | CASSFQGFPAHQYF
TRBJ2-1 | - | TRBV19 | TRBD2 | TGTGCCAGTAGTACGCCGGGACTAGCCGATGAGCAGTTCTTC | CASSTPGLADEQFF
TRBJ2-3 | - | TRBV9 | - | TGTGCCAGCAGCGTAGCCGGGAGAGGAGATACGCAGTATTTT | CASSVAGRGDTQYF
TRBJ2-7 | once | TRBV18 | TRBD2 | TGTGCCAGCTCACCAGCTACTAGCGGGAGTTCATCCTACGAGCAGTACTTC | CASSPATSGSSSYEQYF
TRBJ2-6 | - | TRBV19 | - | TGTGCCAGTAGCTCAGGATCTGGGGCCAACGTCCTGACTTTC | CASSSGSGANVLTF
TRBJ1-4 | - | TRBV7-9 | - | TGTGCCAGCAGAAATACAGGGTGGGAAGAAAAACTGTTTTTT | CASRNTGWEEKLFF
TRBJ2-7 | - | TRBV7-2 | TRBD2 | TGTGCCAGCAGCCGAGTGGGCAGTCGGGGGGAACACTTC | CASSRVGSRGEHF
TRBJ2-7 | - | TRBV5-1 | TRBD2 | TGCGCCAGCAGCTTGATGACTAGCGGGAGGGACGAGCAGTACTTC | CASSLMTSGRDEQYF
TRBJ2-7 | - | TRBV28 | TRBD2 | TGTGCCAGCACGGCTAGCGGGAGGGCGTACTTC | CASTASGRAYF
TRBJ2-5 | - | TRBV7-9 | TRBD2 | TGTGCCAGCAGCTTATACGGGTCAGCGGGAGACCGGGAGACCCAGTACTTC | CASSLYGSAGDRETQYF
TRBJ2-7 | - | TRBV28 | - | TGTGCCAGCACGATAGGGGGGGTGGAGCACGAGCAGTACTTC | CASTIGGVEHEQYF
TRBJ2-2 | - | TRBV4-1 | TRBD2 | TGCGCCAGCAGCCTATTGGGACTAGCGGGACCGGTGGCCGGGGAGCTGTTTTTT | CASSLLGLAGPVAGELFF
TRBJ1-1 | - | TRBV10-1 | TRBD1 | TGCGCCAGCCCAAACCGTCGGGACAGGGGGAACACTGAAGCTTTCTTT | CASPNRRDRGNTEAFF
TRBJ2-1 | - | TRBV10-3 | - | TGTGCCATCAGTGAGATAGCGGAGTACAATGAGCAGTTCTTC | CAISEIAEYNEQFF
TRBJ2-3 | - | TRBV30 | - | TGTGCCTGGAGTTACAGGATTACTAGCACAGATACGCAGTATTTT | CAWSYRITSTDTQYF
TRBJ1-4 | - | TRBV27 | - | TGTGCCAGCAGTTTCCGCGGGGGCACTAATGAAAAACTGTTTTTT | CASSFRGGTNEKLFF
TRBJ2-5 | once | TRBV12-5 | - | TGTGCTAGTGGTTCGAGAGCCCTCCAAGAGACCCAGTACTTC | CASGSRALQETQYF
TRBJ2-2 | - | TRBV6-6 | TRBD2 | TGTGCCAGCATCTCGGGGGGTGTTTCTTTGGCCGGGGAGCTGTTTTTT | CASISGGVSLAGELFF
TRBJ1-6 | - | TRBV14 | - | TGTGCCAGCAGCCAAGCCCCCCTTTCACCCCTCCACTTT | CASSQAPLSPLHF
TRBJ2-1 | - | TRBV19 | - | TGTGCCAGTAAGAGCGGTGGTGGCAATGAGCAGTTCTTC | CASKSGGGNEQFF